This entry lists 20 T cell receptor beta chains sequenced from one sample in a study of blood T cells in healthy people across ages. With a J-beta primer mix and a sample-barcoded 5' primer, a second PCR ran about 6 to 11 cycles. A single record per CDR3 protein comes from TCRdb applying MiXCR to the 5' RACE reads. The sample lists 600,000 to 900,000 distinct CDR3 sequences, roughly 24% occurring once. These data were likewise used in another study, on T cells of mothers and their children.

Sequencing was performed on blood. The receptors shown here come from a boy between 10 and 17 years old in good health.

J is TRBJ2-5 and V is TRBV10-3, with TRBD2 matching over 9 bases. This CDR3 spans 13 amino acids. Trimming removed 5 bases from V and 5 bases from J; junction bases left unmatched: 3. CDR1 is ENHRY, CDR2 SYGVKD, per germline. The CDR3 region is CAISPSGDETQYF. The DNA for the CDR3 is TGTGCCATCAGTCCTAGCGGGGACGAGACCCAGTACTTC.

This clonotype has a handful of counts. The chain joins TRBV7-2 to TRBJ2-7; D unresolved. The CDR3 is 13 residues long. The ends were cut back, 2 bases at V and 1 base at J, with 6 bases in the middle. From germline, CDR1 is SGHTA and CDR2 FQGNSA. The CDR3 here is CASSLSESYEQYF. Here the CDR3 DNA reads TGTGCCAGCAGCTTAAGCGAGTCCTACGAGCAGTACTTC.

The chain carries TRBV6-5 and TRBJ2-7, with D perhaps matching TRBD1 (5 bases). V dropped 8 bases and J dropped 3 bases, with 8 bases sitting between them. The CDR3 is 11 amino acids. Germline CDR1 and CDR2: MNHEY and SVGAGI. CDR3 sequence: CASGAVYEQYF. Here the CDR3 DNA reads TGTGCCAGCGGGGCAGTCTACGAGCAGTACTTC.

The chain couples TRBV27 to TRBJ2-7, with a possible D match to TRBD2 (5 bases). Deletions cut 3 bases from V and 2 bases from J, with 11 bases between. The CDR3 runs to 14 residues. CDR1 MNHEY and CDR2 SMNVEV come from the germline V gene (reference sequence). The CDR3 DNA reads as TGTGCCAGCAGTTTTGAGCGGTCCCCCTACGAGCAGTACTTC. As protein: CASSFERSPYEQYF.

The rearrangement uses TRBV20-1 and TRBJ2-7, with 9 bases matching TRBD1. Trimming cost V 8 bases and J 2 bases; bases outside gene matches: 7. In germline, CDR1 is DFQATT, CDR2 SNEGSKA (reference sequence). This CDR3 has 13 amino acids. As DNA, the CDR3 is TGCAGTACAACCGGGACAGGGACCTACGAGCAGTACTTC. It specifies CSTTGTGTYEQYF.

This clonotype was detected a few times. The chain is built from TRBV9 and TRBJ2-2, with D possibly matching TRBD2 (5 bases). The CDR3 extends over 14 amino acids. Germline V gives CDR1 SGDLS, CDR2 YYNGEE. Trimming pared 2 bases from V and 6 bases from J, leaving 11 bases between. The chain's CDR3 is CASSVGGGSGELFF. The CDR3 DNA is TGTGCCAGCAGCGTTGGAGGCGGGTCCGGGGAGCTGTTTTTT.

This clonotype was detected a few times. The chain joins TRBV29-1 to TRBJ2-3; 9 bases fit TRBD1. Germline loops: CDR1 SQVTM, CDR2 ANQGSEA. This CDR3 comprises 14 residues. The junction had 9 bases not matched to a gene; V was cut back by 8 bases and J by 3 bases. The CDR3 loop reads CSSSDRGFTDTQYF. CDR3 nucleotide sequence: TGCAGCTCCTCGGACAGGGGTTTTACAGATACGCAGTATTTT.

CDR3 loop: CASSPFLPGPYEQYF. CDR3 DNA sequence: TGTGCCAGCAGCCCCTTTTTGCCAGGGCCCTACGAGCAGTACTTC. The chain recombines TRBV7-6 with TRBJ2-7; D is possibly TRBD1 (5 bases). The CDR3 is 15 residues long. Germline CDR1 reads SGHVS; CDR2 reads FNYEAQ. Trimming cost V 5 bases and J 2 bases, with 16 bases left between them.

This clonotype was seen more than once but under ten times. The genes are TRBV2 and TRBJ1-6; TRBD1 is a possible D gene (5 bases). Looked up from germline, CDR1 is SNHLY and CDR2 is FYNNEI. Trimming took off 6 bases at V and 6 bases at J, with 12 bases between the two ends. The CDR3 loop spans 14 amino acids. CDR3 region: CASRQGALNSPLHF. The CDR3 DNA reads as TGTGCCAGCAGACAAGGGGCGCTTAATTCACCCCTCCACTTT.

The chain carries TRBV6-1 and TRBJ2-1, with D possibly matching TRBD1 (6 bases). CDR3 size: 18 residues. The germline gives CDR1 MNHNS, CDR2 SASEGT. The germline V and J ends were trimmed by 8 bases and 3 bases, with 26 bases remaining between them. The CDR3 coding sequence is TGTGCCAGCCGCGGTCCTCCGAGGGGACACTCTAACTACAATGAGCAGTTCTTC. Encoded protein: CASRGPPRGHSNYNEQFF.

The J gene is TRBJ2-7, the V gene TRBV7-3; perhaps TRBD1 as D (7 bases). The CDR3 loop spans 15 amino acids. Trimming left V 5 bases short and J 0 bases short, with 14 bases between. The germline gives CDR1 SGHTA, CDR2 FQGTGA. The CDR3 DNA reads TGTGCCAGCAGCCCCGGGGGACAGACCTCCTACGAGCAGTACTTC. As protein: CASSPGGQTSYEQYF.

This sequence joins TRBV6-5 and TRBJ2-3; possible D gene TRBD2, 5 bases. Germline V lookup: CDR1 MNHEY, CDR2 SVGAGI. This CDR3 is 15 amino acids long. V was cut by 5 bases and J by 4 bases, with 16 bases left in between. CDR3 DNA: TGTGCCAGCAGTCCTCGAGAGGGCGCCCCAGATACGCAGTATTTT. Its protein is CASSPREGAPDTQYF.

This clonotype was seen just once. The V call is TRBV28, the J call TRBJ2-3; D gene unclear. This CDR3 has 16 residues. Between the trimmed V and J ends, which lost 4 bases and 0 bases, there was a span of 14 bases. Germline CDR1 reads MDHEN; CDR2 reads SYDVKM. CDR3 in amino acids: CASSSAGLISTDTQYF. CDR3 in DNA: TGTGCCAGCAGTTCGGCAGGCCTGATTAGCACAGATACGCAGTATTTT.

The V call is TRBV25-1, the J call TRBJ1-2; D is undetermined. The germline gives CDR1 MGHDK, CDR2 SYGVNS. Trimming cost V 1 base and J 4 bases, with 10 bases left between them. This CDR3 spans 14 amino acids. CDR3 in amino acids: CASSELSAVYGYTF. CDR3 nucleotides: TGTGCCAGCAGTGAATTATCGGCAGTCTATGGCTACACCTTC.

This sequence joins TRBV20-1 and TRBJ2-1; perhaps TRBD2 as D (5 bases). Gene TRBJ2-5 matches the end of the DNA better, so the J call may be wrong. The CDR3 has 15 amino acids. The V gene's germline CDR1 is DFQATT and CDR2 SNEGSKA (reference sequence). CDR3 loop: CSARGRLGGWETQYF. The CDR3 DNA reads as TGCAGTGCTAGAGGAAGACTGGGCGGGTGGGAGACCCAGTACTTC.

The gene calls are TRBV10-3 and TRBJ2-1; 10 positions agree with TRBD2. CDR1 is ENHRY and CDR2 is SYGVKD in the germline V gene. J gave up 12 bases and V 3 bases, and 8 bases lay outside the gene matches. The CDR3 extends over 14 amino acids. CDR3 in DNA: TGTGCCATCAGTGAAGGAGCGGGGGGGCGGGGGCAGTTCTTC. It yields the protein CAISEGAGGRGQFF.

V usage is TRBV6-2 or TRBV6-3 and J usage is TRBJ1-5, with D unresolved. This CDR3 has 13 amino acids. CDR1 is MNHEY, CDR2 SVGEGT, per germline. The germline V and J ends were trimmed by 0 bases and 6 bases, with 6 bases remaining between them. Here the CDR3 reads CASSYSIFQPQHF. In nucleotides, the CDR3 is TGTGCCAGCAGTTACTCGATTTTTCAGCCCCAGCATTTT.

The CDR3 sequence is CASARANTGELFF. In DNA, the CDR3 is TGTGCCAGCGCCAGAGCGAACACCGGGGAGCTGTTTTTT. The rearrangement uses TRBV5-5 and TRBJ2-2; D is uncertain. CDR1 is SGHKS and CDR2 is YYEKEE in the germline V gene (reference sequence). V lost 7 bases, J lost 0 bases, and 7 bases lay in between. CDR3 size: 13 residues.

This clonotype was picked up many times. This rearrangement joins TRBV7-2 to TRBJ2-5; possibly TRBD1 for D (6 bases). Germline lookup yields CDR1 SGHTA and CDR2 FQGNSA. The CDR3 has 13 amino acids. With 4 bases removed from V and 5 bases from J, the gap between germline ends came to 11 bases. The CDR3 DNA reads TGTGCCAGCAGCTCCCCAGGGGTGGAGACCCAGTACTTC. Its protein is CASSSPGVETQYF.

The CDR3 DNA sequence: TGCAGCGTTAGGGGACAGCCAATCGCGCAAGAGACCCAGTACTTC. Amino acids: CSVRGQPIAQETQYF. The chain recombines TRBV29-1 with TRBJ2-5, with 7 bases matching TRBD1. The junction had 11 bases not matched to a gene; V was cut back by 5 bases and J by 2 bases. Germline CDR1 SQVTM, CDR2 ANQGSEA. CDR3 length: 15 amino acids.